This T cell receptor (beta chain) was documented in a study of blood T cell repertoires in COVID-19 (dated by TCRdb to the early 2020s). For context, the study as a whole: The collaborator samples originated in the United States, Italy and Spain and spanned the acute and convalescent phases of COVID-19. The prospective study material was composed of cDNA or gDNA derived from T cells, B-cell-depleted T cells, or PBMCs. The dataset comprised deeply sampled blood TCRbeta repertoires from subjects exposed to, actively infected with, or recovered from COVID-19. The repertoires were released in a freely available public database intended as a resource for research on the immune response to SARS-CoV-2. The samples were drawn from the first 160 participants of the ongoing ImmuneRACE study and from 1,254 subjects provided by 6 global collaborators. Nearly every sample came with metadata listing a de-identified subject ID, COVID-19 status, age in years and sex. Where HLA class I and class II types were available, the types were taken from metadata supplied by the sample provider, not from assay-based typing.

Of note for this clone: What this receptor recognizes is not known. Per-nucleotide qualities are absent, and no much larger clonotype sits a single base away.

From cysteine to phenylalanine, the CDR3 is 16 amino acids long. Only CDR3 DNA is held: 48 bases, read in frame from base 1. Trimming removed 4 bases from V and 7 bases from J, leaving 19 bases between the germline ends. Reading the germline V gene gives CDR1 MGHRA and CDR2 YSYEKL. The collaborating institutions used their own protocols to collect whole blood in K2EDTA tubes. For TCRbeta analysis, collaborator samples were shipped as frozen whole blood, as isolated PBMCs, or as DNA extracted from either sample type. TCRbeta CDR3 regions were amplified from genomic DNA using the immunoSEQ Assay, a bias-controlled multiplex PCR. The authors' pipeline ran thus. The number of nucleated cells in each sample was estimated from the amplification of reference gene primers within the assay. To quantify the absolute abundance of each unique TCRbeta CDR3 rearrangement, sequence reads were collapsed and filtered. Productive Simpson clonality was computed per sample as the square root of Simpson's diversity index over productive rearrangements. TCRdb retrieved this table from immuneACCESS and kept in-frame rearrangements only. Not all clones are present; in checked studies, unresolved V genes account for under half, and no reason is known for the remainder. The DNA was the basis for D and trimming; V, J and clone size are from that table. Within this sample are 160,000 or so clones, with 78% of them counted one time only. In total, the top ten clones hold 11% to 15% of the sample.

General study outcomes and caveats: How much clinical and demographic metadata was included differed by source and by participant, and the metadata was provided uncurated.

The material sequenced was peripheral blood. Here the chain combines TRBV4-1 and TRBJ1-4, with the D gene not confidently named. The origin of this receptor is an elderly woman with acute or convalescent COVID-19. The nucleotide sequence reads TGCGCCAGCAGCCTTCAGGTCGCCCGCGGGTCTGAAAAACTGTTTTTT. Protein translation: CASSLQVARGSEKLFF.